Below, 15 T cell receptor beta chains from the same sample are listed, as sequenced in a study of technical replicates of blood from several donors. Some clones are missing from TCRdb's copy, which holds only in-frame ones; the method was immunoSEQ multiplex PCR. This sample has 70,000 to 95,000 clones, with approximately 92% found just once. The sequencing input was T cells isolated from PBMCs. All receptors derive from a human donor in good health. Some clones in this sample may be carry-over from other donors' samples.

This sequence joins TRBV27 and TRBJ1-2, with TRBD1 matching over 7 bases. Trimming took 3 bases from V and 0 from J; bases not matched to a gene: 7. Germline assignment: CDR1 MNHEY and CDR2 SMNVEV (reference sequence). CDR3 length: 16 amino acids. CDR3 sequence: CASSFKDRLANYGYTF. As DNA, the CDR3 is TGTGCCAGCAGTTTTAAGGACAGGCTAGCTAACTATGGCTACACCTTC.

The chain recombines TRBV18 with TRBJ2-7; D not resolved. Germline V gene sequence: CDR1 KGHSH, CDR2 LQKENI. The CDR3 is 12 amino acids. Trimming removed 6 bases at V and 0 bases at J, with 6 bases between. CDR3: CASSPSSYEQYF. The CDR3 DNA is TGTGCCAGCTCCCCGAGCTCCTACGAGCAGTACTTC.

The CDR3 DNA reads TGTGCCAGCAGCTTAAAGGGGCCCGGAATCTTAAACACTGAAGCTTTCTTT. Protein product: CASSLKGPGILNTEAFF. The chain employs TRBV7-2 and TRBJ1-1, with D perhaps TRBD1 (5 bases). The V and J ends lost 2 bases and 2 bases respectively, with 18 bases between them. The CDR3 covers 17 residues. In germline, CDR1 is SGHTA, CDR2 FQGNSA.

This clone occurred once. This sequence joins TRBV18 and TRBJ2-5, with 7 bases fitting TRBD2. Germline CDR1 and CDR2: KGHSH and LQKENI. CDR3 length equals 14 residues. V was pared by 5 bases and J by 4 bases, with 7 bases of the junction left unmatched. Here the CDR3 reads CASSATSPGETQYF. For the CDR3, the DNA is TGTGCCAGCTCAGCGACTAGCCCCGGAGAGACCCAGTACTTC. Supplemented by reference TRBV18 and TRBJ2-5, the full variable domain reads NAGVMQNPRHLVRRRGQEARLRCSPMKGHSHVYWYRQLPEEGLKFMVYLQKENIIDESGMPKERFSAEFPKEGPSILRIQQVVRGDSAAYFCASSATSPGETQYFGPGTRLLVL.

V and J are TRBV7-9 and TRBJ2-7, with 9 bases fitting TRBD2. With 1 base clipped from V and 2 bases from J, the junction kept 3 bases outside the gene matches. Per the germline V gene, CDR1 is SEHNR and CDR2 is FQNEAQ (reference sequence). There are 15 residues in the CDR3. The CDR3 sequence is CASSLGLAVAYEQYF. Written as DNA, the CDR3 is TGTGCCAGCAGCTTAGGACTAGCGGTCGCCTACGAGCAGTACTTC.

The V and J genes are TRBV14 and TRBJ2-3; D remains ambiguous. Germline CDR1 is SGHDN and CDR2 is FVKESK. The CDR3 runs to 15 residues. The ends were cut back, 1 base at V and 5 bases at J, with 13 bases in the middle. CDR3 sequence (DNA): TGTGCCAGCAGCCAAGTTAATATCCTAGTAGATACGCAGTATTTT. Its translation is CASSQVNILVDTQYF.

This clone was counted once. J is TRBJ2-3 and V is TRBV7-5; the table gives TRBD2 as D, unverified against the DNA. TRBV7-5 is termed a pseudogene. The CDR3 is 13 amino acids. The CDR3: CARRRRSSDTQYF. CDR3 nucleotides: TGTGCCAGACGTCGTAGGAGCTCAGATACGCAGTATTTT.

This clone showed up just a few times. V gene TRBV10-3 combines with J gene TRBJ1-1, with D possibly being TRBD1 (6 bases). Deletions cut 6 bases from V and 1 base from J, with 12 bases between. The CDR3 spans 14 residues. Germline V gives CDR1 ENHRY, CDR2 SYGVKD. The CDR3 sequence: CAIRGDTPNTEAFF. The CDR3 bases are TGTGCCATCAGAGGGGACACTCCGAACACTGAAGCTTTCTTT.

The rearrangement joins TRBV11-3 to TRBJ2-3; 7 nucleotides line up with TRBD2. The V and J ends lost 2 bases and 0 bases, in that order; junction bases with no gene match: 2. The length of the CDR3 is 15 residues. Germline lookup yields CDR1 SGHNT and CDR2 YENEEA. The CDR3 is CASSLFSGSTDTQYF. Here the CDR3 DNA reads TGTGCCAGCAGCTTATTTAGCGGGAGCACAGATACGCAGTATTTT.

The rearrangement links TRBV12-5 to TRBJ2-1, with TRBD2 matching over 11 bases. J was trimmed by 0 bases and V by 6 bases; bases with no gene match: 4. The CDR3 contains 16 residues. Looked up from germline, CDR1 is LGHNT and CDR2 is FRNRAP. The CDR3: CASGGLAESSYNEQFF. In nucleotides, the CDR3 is TGTGCTAGTGGGGGACTAGCGGAAAGCTCCTACAATGAGCAGTTCTTC.

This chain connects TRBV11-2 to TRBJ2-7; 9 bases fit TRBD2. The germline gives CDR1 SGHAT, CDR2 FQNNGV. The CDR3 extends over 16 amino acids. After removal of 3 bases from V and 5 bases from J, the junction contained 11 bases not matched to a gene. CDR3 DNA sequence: TGTGCCAGCAGCTTTAGTCTTGCGGGAGGGACCCACGAGCAGTACTTC. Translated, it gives CASSFSLAGGTHEQYF.

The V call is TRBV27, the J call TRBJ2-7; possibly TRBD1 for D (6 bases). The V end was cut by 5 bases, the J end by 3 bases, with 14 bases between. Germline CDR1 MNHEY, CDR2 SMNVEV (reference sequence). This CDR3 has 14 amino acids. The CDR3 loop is CASSPGQRVYEQYF. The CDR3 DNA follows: TGTGCCAGCAGTCCAGGACAGAGAGTCTACGAGCAGTACTTC.

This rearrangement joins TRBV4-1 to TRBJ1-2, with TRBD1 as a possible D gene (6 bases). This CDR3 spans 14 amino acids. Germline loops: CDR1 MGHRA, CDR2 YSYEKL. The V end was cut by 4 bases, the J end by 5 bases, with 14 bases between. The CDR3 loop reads CASSPVRGMYGYTF. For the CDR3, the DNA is TGCGCCAGCAGCCCCGTGAGGGGGATGTATGGCTACACCTTC.

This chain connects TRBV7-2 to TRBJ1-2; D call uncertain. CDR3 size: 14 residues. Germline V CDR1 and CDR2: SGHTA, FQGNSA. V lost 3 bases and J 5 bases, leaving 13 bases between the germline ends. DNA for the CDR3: TGTGCCAGCAGCTTTTATACGGGTCCATATGGCTACACCTTC. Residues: CASSFYTGPYGYTF. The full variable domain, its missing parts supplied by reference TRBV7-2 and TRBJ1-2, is GAGVSQSPSNKVTEKGKDVELRCDPISGHTALYWYRQSLGQGLEFLIYFQGNSAPDKSGLPSDRFSAERTGGSVSTLTIQRTQQEDSAVYLCASSFYTGPYGYTFGSGTRLTVV.

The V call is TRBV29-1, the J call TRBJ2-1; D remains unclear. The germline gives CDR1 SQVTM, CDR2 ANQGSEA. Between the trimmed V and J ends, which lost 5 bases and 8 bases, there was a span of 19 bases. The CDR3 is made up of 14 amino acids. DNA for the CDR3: TGCAGCGTTTACTACATGGAGCAGAACGATGAGCAGTTCTTC. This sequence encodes CSVYYMEQNDEQFF.